The rows below give T cell receptor beta chains drawn from one sample of a study of regulatory dendritic cells for organ transplantation. For these receptors, no antigen is known. The assay was immunoSEQ multiplex PCR, and TCRdb's table has in-frame clones only and misses some. This table holds nearly 5,500 clones, approximately 74% found once. Sequenced material: memory CD8+ T cells from blood cultured with regulatory dendritic cells. Source of these receptors: a human donor in good health. Each CDR3 is given with its conserved first and last residue. Fields, in order: D gene, J gene, clone size, V gene, CDR3 length, CDR3 protein, CDR3 DNA. D genes are given only for firm matches. The size of a clone is reported for some rows only, either as once, few or many, or as a class for expanded clones.

>.|TRBJ2-7|.|TRBV21-1|15
CARGMSGRDTYEQYF
TGTGCCAGGGGGATGAGCGGGAGGGATACCTACGAGCAGTACTTC
>.|TRBJ2-7|.|TRBV5-1|13
CASSLADPYEQYF
TGCGCCAGCAGCTTGGCGGACCCCTACGAGCAGTACTTC
>TRBD1|TRBJ2-5|.|TRBV4-2|15
CASSQDRGGEETQYF
TGTGCCAGCAGCCAAGATCGAGGGGGCGAGGAGACCCAGTACTTC
>.|TRBJ2-3|.|TRBV27|14
CASSLLFDGDTQYF
TGTGCCAGCAGTTTGTTGTTCGATGGAGATACGCAGTATTTT
>.|TRBJ1-2|.|TRBV13|14
CASSLGTGTYGYTF
TGTGCCAGCAGCTTAGGCACCGGAACTTATGGCTACACCTTC
>.|TRBJ2-2|.|TRBV19|15
CASKGGDKDTGELFF
TGTGCCAGTAAGGGGGGGGATAAGGACACCGGGGAGCTGTTTTTT
>TRBD2|TRBJ2-5|.|TRBV6-5|16
CASSYELAGGWETQYF
TGTGCCAGCAGTTACGAACTAGCGGGAGGGTGGGAGACCCAGTACTTC
>TRBD1|TRBJ1-6|large|TRBV19|14
CASSEGQGSSPLHF
TGTGCCAGTAGTGAGGGACAGGGGAGCTCACCCCTCCACTTT
>.|TRBJ2-1|.|TRBV5-5|13
CASSLGLYNEQFF
TGTGCCAGCAGCTTGGGGCTCTACAATGAGCAGTTCTTC
>.|TRBJ2-3|.|TRBV2|12
CATTGLTDTQYF
TGTGCCACCACAGGGCTCACAGATACGCAGTATTTT
>.|TRBJ1-5|large|TRBV25-1|12
CASSEGREPQHF
TGTGCCAGCAGTGAAGGGAGGGAGCCCCAGCATTTT
>.|TRBJ2-3|once|TRBV4-2|16
CASSQERGGGTDTQYF
TGTGCCAGCAGCCAAGAGCGGGGAGGAGGCACAGATACGCAGTATTTT
>.|TRBJ2-6|.|TRBV5-4|16
CASSLAEGAGANVLTF
TGTGCCAGCAGCTTGGCAGAGGGGGCTGGGGCCAACGTCCTGACTTTC
>TRBD1|TRBJ2-7|once|TRBV7-7|14
CASSFGTGAYEQYF
TGTGCTAGCAGCTTTGGGACAGGGGCCTACGAGCAGTACTTC
>TRBD2|TRBJ2-2|.|TRBV6-4|16
CASSDSWTRNVGELFF
TGTGCCAGCAGTGACTCGTGGACTAGGAATGTCGGGGAGCTGTTTTTT
>.|TRBJ2-7|.|TRBV9|15
CASSPGSGMTYEQYF
TGTGCCAGCAGCCCCGGATCGGGGATGACCTACGAGCAGTACTTC
>.|TRBJ2-5|.|TRBV14|12
CASSQDRRTQYF
TGTGCCAGCAGCCAAGATAGGCGGACCCAGTACTTC
>TRBD1|TRBJ2-7|few|TRBV27|14
CASSNRQGAYEQYF
TGTGCCAGCAGTAACCGACAGGGGGCCTACGAGCAGTACTTC
>.|TRBJ2-5|.|TRBV10-3|16
CAISEGTKGFLETQYF
TGTGCCATCAGTGAGGGCACAAAGGGTTTTCTGGAGACCCAGTACTTC
>TRBD2|TRBJ2-1|once|TRBV27|15
CASRALSGRPYEQFF
TGTGCCAGCAGAGCCCTGAGCGGGAGGCCCTATGAGCAGTTCTTC
>.|TRBJ2-2|.|TRBV29-1|15
CSVQGHDANTGELFF
TGCAGCGTTCAAGGACACGACGCGAACACCGGGGAGCTGTTTTTT
>.|TRBJ1-1|few|TRBV5-4|12
CASKGGNTEAFF
TGTGCCAGCAAGGGGGGAAACACTGAAGCTTTCTTT
>.|TRBJ2-7|few|TRBV7-9|13
CASSFSDRYEQYF
TGTGCCAGCAGCTTCTCTGATCGATACGAGCAGTACTTC
>.|TRBJ1-2|few|TRBV4-1|16
CASSQENPHSKRGYTF
TGCGCCAGCAGCCAAGAAAATCCGCACTCCAAAAGAGGCTACACCTTC
>.|TRBJ1-5|.|TRBV5-1|15
CASSLEAGSGQPQHF
TGCGCCAGCAGCTTGGAAGCAGGGTCGGGTCAGCCCCAGCATTTT
>.|TRBJ2-7|.|TRBV19|13
CATSIRSSYEQYF
TGTGCCACCAGCATAAGGAGCTCCTACGAGCAGTACTTC
>.|TRBJ1-1|.|TRBV27|14
CASSSTALNTEAFF
TGTGCCAGCAGTTCGACAGCTCTGAACACTGAAGCTTTCTTT
>.|TRBJ1-1|.|TRBV4-2|15
CASSQDWGGNTEAFF
TGTGCCAGCAGCCAAGATTGGGGGGGGAACACTGAAGCTTTCTTT
>.|TRBJ1-1|once|TRBV19|13
CASSIAVNTEAFF
TGTGCCAGTAGTATAGCGGTGAACACTGAAGCTTTCTTT
>.|TRBJ2-1|.|TRBV6-4|13
CASSDDPEDEQFF
TGTGCCAGCAGTGACGACCCCGAGGATGAGCAGTTCTTC
>.|TRBJ1-4|.|TRBV6-1|16
CASSGWTGTLTEKLFF
TGTGCCAGCAGTGGATGGACCGGGACACTTACGGAGAAACTGTTTTTT
>.|TRBJ1-5|.|TRBV27|15
CASSIYNGVNQPQHF
TGTGCCAGCAGTATATACAATGGGGTAAATCAGCCCCAGCATTTT
>.|TRBJ2-3|.|TRBV27|14
CASSLGRGTDTQYF
TGTGCCAGCAGTCTTGGGCGGGGAACAGATACGCAGTATTTT
>.|TRBJ1-2|.|TRBV2|11
CATDGVYGYTF
TGTGCCACCGACGGGGTTTATGGCTACACCTTC
>TRBD1|TRBJ2-4|.|TRBV7-2|14
CASSSPDREDIQYF
TGTGCCAGCAGCTCCCCGGACAGGGAAGACATTCAGTACTTC
>TRBD1|TRBJ2-7|.|TRBV6-1|13
CATPGQGNYEQYF
TGTGCCACCCCGGGACAGGGGAACTACGAGCAGTACTTC
>.|TRBJ2-3|.|TRBV5-8|14
CASSLGGDTDTQYF
TGTGCCAGCAGCTTGGGCGGTGACACAGATACGCAGTATTTT
>.|TRBJ1-2|large|TRBV10-2|14
CASSESTGLDGYTF
TGCGCCAGCAGTGAGTCGACGGGCTTGGATGGCTACACCTTC
>.|TRBJ1-4|.|TRBV5-6|15
CASSLAGGTNEKLFF
TGTGCCAGCAGCTTGGCGGGGGGGACTAATGAAAAACTGTTTTTT
>TRBD2|TRBJ2-7|medium-sized|TRBV9|14
CASSVSGKMDEQYF
TGTGCCAGCAGCGTAAGCGGGAAAATGGACGAGCAGTACTTC
>.|TRBJ2-7|.|TRBV10-3|14
CAISEEGGMDEQYF
TGTGCCATCAGTGAGGAGGGGGGAATGGACGAGCAGTACTTC
>TRBD1|TRBJ2-7|.|TRBV13|16
CASSYDPGTGTYEQYF
TGTGCCAGCAGCTACGACCCCGGGACAGGGACCTACGAGCAGTACTTC
>.|TRBJ2-7|.|TRBV9|13
CASSLTISYEQYF
TGTGCCAGCAGCCTTACCATATCGTACGAGCAGTACTTC
>TRBD2|TRBJ2-1|.|TRBV4-2|16
CASSPGTSFSYNEQFF
TGTGCCAGCAGCCCCGGGACTAGTTTCTCCTACAATGAGCAGTTCTTC
>.|TRBJ2-1|.|TRBV2|14
CASTGGMRNNEQFF
TGTGCCAGCACCGGCGGGATGAGAAACAATGAGCAGTTCTTC
>.|TRBJ1-1|.|TRBV7-6|14
CASSLEIGTEEAFF
TGTGCCAGCAGCTTAGAAATTGGGACGGAAGAAGCTTTCTTT
>TRBD2|TRBJ2-5|.|TRBV27|14
CASSLTSGQETQYF
TGTGCCAGCAGTTTGACTAGCGGCCAAGAGACCCAGTACTTC